Each of the 24 T cell receptor beta chains below was sequenced from the same sample in a study of regulatory T cells in long-lasting Graves disease. Regarding time point: persistent/refractory GD, antithyroid drugs over 5 years with positive TRAb. RNA isolated from PBMCs was used to make the TCR library. Both iRepertoire HTBI primers and Arm-PCR of CDR3 regions were used to build the TCR beta libraries. TCRdb re-derived calls from the multiplex PCR reads in MiXCR, one entry per CDR3 protein. The sample yields about 660,000 distinct CDR3 sequences, 25% to 35% seen once. Specimen: peripheral blood mononuclear cells (PBMCs), collected when the disease was refractory, from a patient treated with antithyroid drugs. The receptors stem from a female donor with Graves disease.

J is TRBJ2-7 and V is TRBV19; possibly TRBD1 for D (6 bases). The V gene lost 7 bases and the J gene lost 2 bases, with 18 bases spanning the gap. Per germline, CDR1 LNHDA and CDR2 SQIVND (reference sequence). The length of the CDR3 is 15 residues. The CDR3 bases are TGTGCCAGTACCCCTCGGAGGCAGGGGCCCTACGAGCAGTACTTC. It codes for CASTPRRQGPYEQYF.

Note on this clonotype: A much more abundant neighbour one base away suggests this may be a read error. V and J are TRBV11-2 and TRBJ2-5; D is undetermined. CDR1 is SGHAT and CDR2 is FQNNGV in the germline V gene. CDR3 size: 14 residues. The CDR3 coding sequence is TGTGCCAGCGGCTTAGGACGCCTCGGGGAGACCCAGTACTTC. Translating it yields CASGLGRLGETQYF.

On this clonotype itself: At one of its ends the junction is not consistent with the germline gene, which may arise from a read error. The CDR3 region has the DNA TGTGCCAGTAGTTTACAGGGGGCGCTTACTGAAGCTTTCTTT. Translating gives CASSLQGALTEAFF. The chain joins TRBV28 to TRBJ1-1; 9 bases are shared with TRBD1. Germline assignment: CDR1 MDHEN and CDR2 SYDVKM. The CDR3 is made up of 14 amino acids.

Here the CDR3 reads CSAREGTGPSNQPQHF. CDR3 bases: TGCAGTGCTAGAGAAGGGACAGGACCTAGCAATCAGCCCCAGCATTTT. This chain links TRBV20-1 with TRBJ1-5; 8 bases fit TRBD1. J lost 0 bases, V lost 0 bases, and 4 bases had no gene match. The CDR3 extends over 16 amino acids. CDR1 and CDR2 (germline): DFQATT, SNEGSKA (reference sequence).

Worth noting for this clonotype: Sequence at one end of the junction differs from germline and may be a read error. V usage is TRBV29-1 and J usage is TRBJ1-4; TRBD1 matches 8 bases. The CDR3 length is 15 residues. CDR1 and CDR2 (germline): SQVTM, ANQGSEA. In nucleotides, the CDR3 is TGCAGCGTCCCCGGAGGACAGGGTCATAATGAAGAACTGTTTTTT. Protein product: CSVPGGQGHNEELFF. Full variable domain (rest looked up from reference TRBV29-1 and TRBJ1-4): SAVISQKPSRDICQRGTSLTIQCQVDSQVTMMFWYRQQPGQSLTLIATANQGSEATYESGFVIDKFPISRPNLTFSTLTVSNMSPEDSSIYLCSVPGGQGHNEELFFGSGTQLSVL.

There are a few counts of this clonotype. V gene TRBV20-1 combines with J gene TRBJ2-7; 8 nucleotides line up with TRBD1. Losses at the gene ends were 5 bases for V and 6 bases for J; bases not matched to a gene: 12. CDR1 DFQATT and CDR2 SNEGSKA come from the germline V gene (reference sequence). This CDR3 region has 14 residues. The CDR3: CSAGILVRGPEQYF. The CDR3 DNA reads TGCAGTGCTGGGATCCTTGTCAGGGGGCCCGAGCAGTACTTC.

V usage is TRBV4-1 and J usage is TRBJ1-4, with 8 nucleotides matching TRBD1. V gave up 1 base and J gave up 4 bases; unmatched junction bases: 8. The CDR3 loop spans 17 amino acids. Germline V gene sequence: CDR1 MGHRA, CDR2 YSYEKL. The CDR3 bases are TGCGCCAGCAGCCAAGTTGAGACAGGGGATCATAATGAAAAACTGTTTTTT. It specifies CASSQVETGDHNEKLFF.

In this sample, this clonotype turned up many times. The rearrangement links TRBV6-5 to TRBJ2-5; D possibly matches TRBD1 or TRBD2 (5 bases each). CDR1 is MNHEY, CDR2 SVGAGI, per germline. The CDR3 extends over 14 amino acids. Trimming removed 2 bases at V and 7 bases at J, with 14 bases between. The CDR3 DNA sequence: TGTGCCAGCAGTTACGAGGGACGGCCTGGGACCCAGTACTTC. Translating it yields CASSYEGRPGTQYF.

J is TRBJ2-2 and V is TRBV25-1; D remains unclear. V lost 0 bases to trimming and J lost 2 bases, with 16 bases between them. Germline V gene data show CDR1 as MGHDK and CDR2 as SYGVNS. The CDR3 loop spans 18 amino acids. In DNA form, the CDR3 reads TGTGCCAGCAGTGAATATGGTTCTTGGCGGCCCAACACCGGGGAGCTGTTTTTT. This sequence encodes CASSEYGSWRPNTGELFF.

A note on this clonotype: A much larger clone differs by one base, so this may be a read error. The V call is TRBV12-3 or TRBV12-4, the J call TRBJ1-2; D uncertain. The CDR3 loop spans 14 amino acids. The CDR3 DNA is TGTGCCATCTCCCCCTGGGCCGTGGACTATAGCTACACCTTC. Protein: CAISPWAVDYSYTF.

This clonotype was seen repeatedly, ten times or more. This chain uses TRBV10-3 with TRBJ1-5, with D tentatively TRBD1 (5 bases). V lost 10 bases and J 6 bases, leaving 13 bases between the germline ends. The CDR3 loop spans 12 amino acids. Germline values: CDR1 ENHRY, CDR2 SYGVKD. CDR3 sequence (DNA): TGTGCCACGGGGAGGGACGTTCAGCCCCAGCATTTT. Residues: CATGRDVQPQHF.

This chain joins TRBV4-1 and TRBJ2-7; 9 bases fit TRBD1. Germline values: CDR1 MGHRA, CDR2 YSYEKL. Trimming removed 4 bases from V and 4 bases from J; junction bases left unmatched: 11. The CDR3 is made up of 16 amino acids. This chain's CDR3 is CASSLPRTGEVYEQYF. As DNA, the CDR3 is TGCGCCAGCAGCCTTCCTAGGACAGGGGAGGTATACGAGCAGTACTTC.

V usage is TRBV20-1 and J usage is TRBJ1-2; 8 nucleotides match TRBD1. CDR1 is DFQATT, CDR2 SNEGSKA, per germline (reference sequence). The ends lost 6 bases at V and 0 bases at J; junction bases unmatched: 6. The CDR3 extends over 14 amino acids. Here the CDR3 DNA reads TGCAGTGCCAGCGACAGGGGAACTAACTATGGCTACACCTTC. It specifies CSASDRGTNYGYTF.

The rearrangement joins TRBV25-1 to TRBJ2-7; D uncertain. This CDR3 is 13 amino acids long. Germline V CDR1 and CDR2: MGHDK, SYGVNS. V gave up 4 bases and J gave up 8 bases, with 15 bases separating them. CDR3 DNA sequence: TGTGCCAGCAGTGTCCTCCGATCGGGCAAGCAGTACTTC. This gives the protein CASSVLRSGKQYF.

The chain employs TRBV3-1 and TRBJ1-5; D is unclear. Trimming cost V 0 bases and J 4 bases, with 4 bases left between them. Germline CDR1 LGHDT, CDR2 YNNKEL (reference sequence). The length of the CDR3 is 13 residues. The CDR3: CASSQELNQPQHF. CDR3 bases: TGTGCCAGCAGCCAAGAGCTAAATCAGCCCCAGCATTTT.

The V call is TRBV20-1, the J call TRBJ2-7, with TRBD2 matching over 7 bases. Germline V gives CDR1 DFQATT, CDR2 SNEGSKA (reference sequence). V lost 0 bases to trimming and J lost 4 bases; unmatched junction nucleotides: 12. The CDR3 has 16 residues. CDR3 sequence: CSARDTSARSYYEQYF. Here the CDR3 DNA reads TGCAGTGCTAGAGATACTAGCGCCCGTTCTTATTACGAGCAGTACTTC.

As to this clonotype: A read error may produce the germline difference seen at one junction end. The J gene is TRBJ1-2, the V gene TRBV3-1, with D perhaps matching TRBD1 (5 bases). This CDR3 comprises 14 residues. Per the germline V gene, CDR1 is LGHDT and CDR2 is YNNKEL (reference sequence). This chain's CDR3 is CASRQGGQGYGYTF. In DNA form, the CDR3 reads TGTGCCAGCAGACAAGGCGGGCAGGGCTATGGCTACACCTTC. Combining the CDR3 with reference TRBV3-1 and TRBJ1-2 gives the whole variable domain DTAVSQTPKYLVTQMGNDKSIKCEQNLGHDTMYWYKQDSKKFLKIMFSYNNKELIINETVPNRFSPKSPDKAHLNLHINSLELGDSAVYFCASRQGGQGYGYTFGSGTRLTVV.

The chain links TRBV20-1 to TRBJ2-5; tentatively, D is TRBD2 (6 bases). The CDR3 length is 13 residues. CDR1 is DFQATT, CDR2 SNEGSKA, per germline (reference sequence). The germline V and J ends were trimmed by 3 bases and 9 bases, with 17 bases remaining between them. CDR3: CSARGTGGVAQYF. The CDR3 DNA sequence: TGCAGTGCTAGGGGGACGGGCGGGGTGGCCCAGTACTTC.

This clonotype was recorded a few times. This chain links TRBV19 with TRBJ2-7, with 9 bases that match TRBD2. This CDR3 region has 15 residues. Germline V gene sequence: CDR1 LNHDA, CDR2 SQIVND (reference sequence). V lost 1 base to trimming and J lost 6 bases; unmatched junction nucleotides: 7. The CDR3 DNA follows: TGTGCCAGTAGTATAGGACGAGCGGGAGGTTCCGAGCAGTACTTC. Its protein product is CASSIGRAGGSEQYF.

The chain links TRBV25-1 to TRBJ2-5; no definite D call. CDR1 is MGHDK, CDR2 SYGVNS, per germline. The CDR3 contains 13 residues. V was clipped by 2 bases and J by 2 bases, with 6 bases between them. For the CDR3, the DNA is TGTGCCAGCAGTGAAGTCCCTCAAGAGACCCAGTACTTC. This gives the protein CASSEVPQETQYF.

This chain connects TRBV5-1 to TRBJ1-2; D might be TRBD1 (5 bases). V dropped 4 bases and J dropped 4 bases, with 11 bases sitting between them. The CDR3 sequence is 13 residues long. Germline V gene data show CDR1 as SGHRS and CDR2 as YFSETQ. CDR3 sequence (DNA): TGCGCCAGCAGCCCGGACACCTCCTATGGCTACACCTTC. It codes for CASSPDTSYGYTF.

The rearrangement links TRBV25-1 to TRBJ2-5; 7 nucleotides agree with TRBD1. The germline CDR1 and CDR2 sequences are MGHDK and SYGVNS. The CDR3 runs to 14 residues. V lost 7 bases, J lost 3 bases, and 8 bases stayed unmatched. The CDR3 loop is CASKTPTGEETQYF. CDR3 bases: TGTGCCAGCAAAACCCCAACAGGGGAAGAGACCCAGTACTTC.

This clonotype was recorded many times. V and J are TRBV28 and TRBJ1-2; no clear D gene. This CDR3 contains 15 residues. Trimming left V 2 bases short and J 4 bases short, with 14 bases between. Looked up from germline, CDR1 is MDHEN and CDR2 is SYDVKM. The CDR3 sequence: CASSLATATVYGYTF. The CDR3 coding sequence is TGTGCCAGCAGTTTAGCCACCGCCACTGTCTATGGCTACACCTTC.

This clonotype was detected only a few times. The chain employs TRBV30 and TRBJ1-1, with TRBD1 identical over 7 bases. CDR1 is GTSNPN and CDR2 is SVGIG in the germline V gene (reference sequence). The V gene end was trimmed by 7 bases and the J gene end by 0 bases; junction bases not matched to a gene: 8. This CDR3 has 14 residues. CDR3 region: CAYRDSTMNTEAFF. The CDR3 DNA reads TGTGCCTACCGGGACAGTACGATGAACACTGAAGCTTTCTTT.